Here is one T cell receptor (beta chain) with its context. These data originate in a study of shared clonotypes between healthy human individuals. Clones were read by immunoSEQ multiplex PCR, and TCRdb kept only the in-frame ones, dropping some. This sample has roughly 640,000 clones, with approximately 97% found just once. This CDR3 has 11 amino acids. The germline V gene encodes CDR1 SQVTM and CDR2 ANQGSEA. The ends were cut back, 6 bases at V and 7 bases at J, with 12 bases in the middle. The chain combines TRBV29-1 with TRBJ1-1, with no clear D. Sequences were obtained from naive CD4+ T cells sorted from blood. Subset: CD45RA+ positively selected. The receptor comes from a woman aged 25 to 39 in good health. CDR3 sequence: CSVDTGFEAFF. In DNA, the CDR3 is TGCAGCGTGGATACTGGATTTGAAGCTTTCTTT.